The 21 T cell receptor beta chains given below trace back to one sample, sequenced in a study of CD8 T cells in Susac syndrome. An input of about 0.5 to 1 ug of RNA was subjected to reverse transcription using random hexamers. A single record per CDR3 protein comes from TCRdb applying MiXCR to the immunoSEQ multiplex PCR reads. The sample consists of around 71,000 distinct CDR3 sequences, over 95% of them appearing once. What was sequenced was CD4+ T cells from PBMCs. Source of these receptors: a human donor with multiple sclerosis.

The chain carries TRBV13 and TRBJ2-3; 10 bases map to TRBD2. V lost 5 bases and J lost 6; bases outside the gene matches: 8. Looked up from germline, CDR1 is PRHDT and CDR2 is FYEKMQ (reference sequence). The CDR3 totals 15 residues. CDR3 loop: CASSRLAGFGDTQYF. In nucleotides, the CDR3 is TGTGCCAGCAGCCGACTAGCGGGTTTCGGGGATACGCAGTATTTT.

The J gene is TRBJ2-3, the V gene TRBV5-1; weak D call: TRBD1 (6 bases). V lost 6 bases, J lost 2 bases, and 13 bases lay in between. CDR1 and CDR2 from the germline V gene are SGHRS and YFSETQ. CDR3 length: 14 amino acids. CDR3 nucleotides: TGCGCCAGCATGCCGGGACAAGTCACAGATACGCAGTATTTT. Translating it yields CASMPGQVTDTQYF.

CDR3 sequence reads: CSARDRGPRLYF. For the CDR3, the DNA is TGCAGTGCTAGAGATCGAGGCCCCCGGTTATACTTC. The genes are TRBV20-1 and TRBJ2-7; D ambiguous. The length of the CDR3 is 12 residues. The germline V gene has CDR1 DFQATT and CDR2 SNEGSKA (reference sequence). Trimming left V 0 bases short and J 13 bases short, with 16 bases between.

V gene TRBV3-1 combines with J gene TRBJ1-2, with D hard to call. V lost 1 base and J 8 bases, leaving 14 bases between the germline ends. CDR1 LGHDT and CDR2 YNNKEL come from the germline V gene (reference sequence). The CDR3 is 14 residues long. The CDR3 nucleotides read TGTGCCAGCAGCCAAGTTTCTGGAGTAGAGGGCTACACCTTC. Encoded protein: CASSQVSGVEGYTF.

The V and J genes are TRBV7-9 and TRBJ2-2; D is unclear. Per germline, CDR1 SEHNR and CDR2 FQNEAQ (reference sequence). This CDR3 is built from 13 residues. V lost 4 bases to trimming and J lost 6 bases, with 9 bases between them. The CDR3 sequence is CASSSRWAGELFF. Written as DNA, the CDR3 is TGTGCCAGCAGCTCCCGGTGGGCCGGGGAGCTGTTTTTT.

The CDR3 DNA is TGTGCCAGCAGCGTAGCGGGAGCAAGCACAGATACGCAGTATTTT. It is translated as CASSVAGASTDTQYF. The chain uses TRBV9 and TRBJ2-3, with D possibly TRBD2 on 6 matching bases. Between the trimmed V and J ends, which lost 0 bases and 0 bases, there was a span of 8 bases. In germline, CDR1 is SGDLS, CDR2 YYNGEE. This CDR3 is built from 15 residues. Combining the CDR3 with reference TRBV9 and TRBJ2-3 gives the whole variable domain DSGVTQTPKHLITATGQRVTLRCSPRSGDLSVYWYQQSLDQGLQFLIQYYNGEERAKGNILERFSAQQFPDLHSELNLSSLELGDSALYFCASSVAGASTDTQYFGPGTRLTVL.

The chain recombines TRBV20-1 with TRBJ2-3; tentatively, D is TRBD1 (5 bases). The CDR3 extends over 14 amino acids. Germline V gene sequence: CDR1 DFQATT, CDR2 SNEGSKA (reference sequence). V gave up 5 bases and J gave up 2 bases, with 14 bases separating them. The CDR3 region is CSAGADVSTDTQYF. In DNA form, the CDR3 reads TGCAGTGCTGGGGCTGACGTCTCCACAGATACGCAGTATTTT.

Regarding this clonotype: One end of the junction fails to match germline, which may point to a read error. V is TRBV7-7 and J is TRBJ2-5; possibly TRBD1 for D (6 bases). The length of the CDR3 is 16 residues. Germline V lookup: CDR1 SSHAT, CDR2 FNYEAQ (reference sequence). The CDR3 protein is CASSPLGGQFGETQYF. CDR3 bases: TGTGCTAGCAGCCCCCTAGGCGGACAGTTTGGGGAGACCCAGTACTTC.

The chain links TRBV4-1 to TRBJ1-2, with D tentatively TRBD1 (5 bases). This CDR3 spans 13 amino acids. CDR1 is MGHRA and CDR2 is YSYEKL in the germline V gene. Trimming took off 3 bases at V and 3 bases at J, with 8 bases between the two ends. The CDR3 protein is CASSQGTYYGYTF. The CDR3 DNA reads TGCGCCAGCAGCCAGGGGACGTACTATGGCTACACCTTC.

The chain links TRBV20-1 to TRBJ2-5, with D perhaps TRBD1 (5 bases). V was shortened by 3 bases and J by 1 base, with 18 bases between the two germline ends. In germline, CDR1 is DFQATT, CDR2 SNEGSKA (reference sequence). This CDR3 region has 16 residues. The CDR3 protein is CSASRLSGLPQETQYF. The CDR3 bases are TGCAGTGCTAGCCGCCTATCAGGGCTACCCCAAGAGACCCAGTACTTC.

The rearrangement links TRBV20-1 to TRBJ2-5; 8 nucleotides match TRBD2. Germline-derived CDR1 and CDR2 are DFQATT and SNEGSKA (reference sequence). V lost 7 bases to trimming and J lost 1 base; unmatched junction nucleotides: 5. The CDR3 sequence is 13 residues long. CDR3 coding DNA: TGCAGTGGTCTTAGCGGGGCCCAAGAGACCCAGTACTTC. Its translation is CSGLSGAQETQYF.

This chain connects TRBV24-1 to TRBJ2-1; TRBD2 agrees at 7 bases. The CDR3 is 16 amino acids. Germline V gives CDR1 KGHDR, CDR2 SFDVKD. With V trimmed by 4 bases and J by 0 bases, 5 bases remained unmatched. CDR3 amino acids: CATSDRGGPSYNEQFF. The CDR3, as DNA: TGTGCCACCAGTGACCGCGGGGGACCCTCCTACAATGAGCAGTTCTTC.

This clonotype appeared a single time. This sequence joins TRBV6-6 and TRBJ1-2, with D maybe TRBD1 (5 bases). Trimming left V 7 bases short and J 9 bases short, with 15 bases between. The CDR3 length is 12 residues. Per the germline V gene, CDR1 is MNHNY and CDR2 is SVGAGI (reference sequence). This CDR3 reads CASTVQGPRYTF. The CDR3, as DNA: TGTGCCAGCACCGTCCAGGGCCCGCGCTACACCTTC.

The V and J genes are TRBV20-1 and TRBJ1-5; no definite D call. Looked up from germline, CDR1 is DFQATT and CDR2 is SNEGSKA (reference sequence). V dropped 4 bases and J dropped 0 bases, with 13 bases sitting between them. The CDR3 covers 15 residues. The CDR3 nucleotides are TGCAGTGCTAAAGCGATTTTCCCTAGCAATCAGCCCCAGCATTTT. The encoded protein is CSAKAIFPSNQPQHF.

The V gene is TRBV11-1, the J gene TRBJ2-3, with 10 bases that match TRBD2. Trimming took 5 bases from V and 4 from J; bases not matched to a gene: 6. From germline, CDR1 is SGHAT and CDR2 FQDESV (reference sequence). This CDR3 is 15 amino acids long. The CDR3 bases are TGTGCCAGCAGCCCAGCGGGGGGGGAGGCAGATACGCAGTATTTT. Amino acids: CASSPAGGEADTQYF. Full variable domain (remainder filled in from reference TRBV11-1 and TRBJ2-3): EAEVAQSPRYKITEKSQAVAFWCDPISGHATLYWYRQILGQGPELLVQFQDESVVDDSQLPKDRFSAERLKGVDSTLKIQPAELGDSAMYLCASSPAGGEADTQYFGPGTRLTVL.

J is TRBJ1-5 and V is TRBV20-1; D uncertain. Trimming shortened V by 3 bases and J by 0 bases, and 6 bases separated the two germline ends. From germline, CDR1 is DFQATT and CDR2 SNEGSKA (reference sequence). The CDR3 is 13 amino acids. The CDR3 here is CSARLDSNQPQHF. CDR3 nucleotide sequence: TGCAGTGCTAGGCTGGATAGCAATCAGCCCCAGCATTTT.

The V call is TRBV29-1, the J call TRBJ1-2; 9 nucleotides align to TRBD1. Germline V gene sequence: CDR1 SQVTM, CDR2 ANQGSEA. The ends lost 0 bases at V and 8 bases at J; junction bases unmatched: 10. The CDR3 extends over 15 amino acids. The CDR3 protein is CSVEEGGQGIWGYTF. CDR3 in DNA: TGCAGCGTTGAAGAAGGGGGACAGGGAATATGGGGCTACACCTTC.

The count of this clonotype is one. The chain links TRBV9 to TRBJ2-7; tentative D call: TRBD2 (6 bases). CDR3 length: 15 residues. CDR1 is SGDLS and CDR2 is YYNGEE in the germline V gene. V dropped 0 bases and J dropped 0 bases, with 10 bases sitting between them. This CDR3 is CASSVDGTVSYEQYF. The CDR3 bases are TGTGCCAGCAGCGTAGATGGGACTGTCTCCTACGAGCAGTACTTC.

V gene TRBV6-5 combines with J gene TRBJ1-6; 7 bases align to TRBD1. Losses at the gene ends were 5 bases for V and 9 bases for J; bases not matched to a gene: 4. The germline gives CDR1 MNHEY, CDR2 SVGAGI. CDR3 size: 13 residues. The CDR3 reads CASSQRQGSPLHF. The CDR3 nucleotides are TGTGCCAGCAGTCAAAGACAGGGTTCACCCCTCCACTTT.

This chain links TRBV12-3 or TRBV12-4 with TRBJ2-6; TRBD1 agrees at 7 bases. The CDR3 is made up of 15 amino acids. V dropped 6 bases and J dropped 3; count of bases not matched to a gene: 5. For the CDR3, the DNA is TGTGCCAGCAGCCCGAACAGGGGTGGGGCCAACGTCCTGACTTTC. It yields the protein CASSPNRGGANVLTF.

The table lists this clonotype with a count of one. The chain joins TRBV6-1 to TRBJ1-2; D call uncertain. The V end lost 7 bases, the J end lost 4 bases, and 10 bases lay between the germline ends. CDR1 is MNHNS and CDR2 is SASEGT in the germline V gene. This CDR3 is built from 12 residues. The CDR3 DNA follows: TGTGCCAGCATGCAGGTCTCCTATGGCTACACCTTC. Its translation is CASMQVSYGYTF.